The T cell receptor (beta chain) described here comes from a study of cytomegalovirus exposure and HLA in healthy donors. Background on the study: A prior analysis found 117 million unique TCR beta sequences from approximately 190 million T cells. Study-level findings and limits: A later analysis showed HLA-associated TCR beta chains outstripping equally common others in clonal expansion. As was reported, the HLA-A and HLA-B alleles of most subjects were accurately predicted from TCR beta sequences.

The PCR made use of 60 Vbeta and 13 Jbeta primers. Repertoires were generated with immunoSEQ multiplex PCR, while TCRdb's copy carries only in-frame clones and drops some. The sample lists about 100,000 clones; 73% were seen once. Remarks on this clone: Its antigen remains unidentified.

The CDR3 loop spans 15 amino acids. Germline V gene data show CDR1 as MNHGY and CDR2 as SVAAGI. V was trimmed by 9 bases and J by 7 bases, leaving 25 bases between them. The sample consisted of PBMCs. This sequence joins TRBV6-9 and TRBJ2-7, with D possibly being TRBD2 (5 bases). The sequence was collected from a man between 35 and 55 years old in good health and CMV-seronegative. In DNA, the CDR3 is TGTGCCAGGATTGAGGGCAGAGGTAACCCACGGGAGCAGTACTTC. Amino acids: CARIEGRGNPREQYF.